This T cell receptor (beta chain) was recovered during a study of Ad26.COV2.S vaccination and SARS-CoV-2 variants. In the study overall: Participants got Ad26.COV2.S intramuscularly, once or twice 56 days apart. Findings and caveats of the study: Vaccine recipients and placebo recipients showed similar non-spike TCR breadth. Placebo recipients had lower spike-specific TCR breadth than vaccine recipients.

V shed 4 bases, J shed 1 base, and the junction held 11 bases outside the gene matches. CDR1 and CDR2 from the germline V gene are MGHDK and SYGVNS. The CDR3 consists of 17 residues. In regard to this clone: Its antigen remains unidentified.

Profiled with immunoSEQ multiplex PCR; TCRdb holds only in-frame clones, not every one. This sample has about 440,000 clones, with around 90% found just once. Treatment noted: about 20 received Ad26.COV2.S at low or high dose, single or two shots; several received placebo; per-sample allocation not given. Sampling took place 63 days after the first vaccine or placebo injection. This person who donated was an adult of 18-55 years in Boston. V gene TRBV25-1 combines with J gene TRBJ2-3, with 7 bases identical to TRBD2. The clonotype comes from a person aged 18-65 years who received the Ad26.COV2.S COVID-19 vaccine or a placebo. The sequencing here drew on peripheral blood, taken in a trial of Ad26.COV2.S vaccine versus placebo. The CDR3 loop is CASSGATGGGGTDTQYF. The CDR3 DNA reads TGTGCCAGCAGTGGCGCTACGGGGGGAGGTGGCACAGATACGCAGTATTTT.